The clone carrying this T cell receptor (beta chain) appeared a few times. After thawing and overnight rest, PBMC were stained with GMM-loaded CD1B tetramer, viability dye and anti-CD3 for sorting. The CD1B tetramers carried C32 glucose monomycolate purified from Rhodococcus equi. Before cryopreservation, the sorted PBMC lost their CD14-expressing monocytes. Each donor contributed 80,000 to 100,000 sorted tetramer-negative cells. The sample is drawn from a study of T cells in tuberculosis. Looked up from germline, CDR1 is MNHNY and CDR2 is SVGAGI (reference sequence). The CDR3 length is 13 residues. The V end was cut by 0 bases, the J end by 8 bases, with 10 bases between. Study findings and constraints: Some low-affinity tetramer-binding T cells may be absent from this sample.

Sequencing of TCR-alpha and TCR-beta chains was unpaired. Libraries were prepared by immunoSEQ multiplex PCR; TCRdb keeps only in-frame clonotypes and omits some of them. The data contain 85,000 to 90,000 clones, roughly 93% of them singletons. Specimen: CD1b-GMM tetramer-negative cells sorted from PBMCs. The chain recombines TRBV6-6 with TRBJ1-2, with D perhaps TRBD1 (6 bases). The source is an adult woman with latent tuberculosis. The CDR3 DNA reads TGTGCCAGCAGTTACTCACAGGGCCAGGGCTACACCTTC. It translates to CASSYSQGQGYTF.